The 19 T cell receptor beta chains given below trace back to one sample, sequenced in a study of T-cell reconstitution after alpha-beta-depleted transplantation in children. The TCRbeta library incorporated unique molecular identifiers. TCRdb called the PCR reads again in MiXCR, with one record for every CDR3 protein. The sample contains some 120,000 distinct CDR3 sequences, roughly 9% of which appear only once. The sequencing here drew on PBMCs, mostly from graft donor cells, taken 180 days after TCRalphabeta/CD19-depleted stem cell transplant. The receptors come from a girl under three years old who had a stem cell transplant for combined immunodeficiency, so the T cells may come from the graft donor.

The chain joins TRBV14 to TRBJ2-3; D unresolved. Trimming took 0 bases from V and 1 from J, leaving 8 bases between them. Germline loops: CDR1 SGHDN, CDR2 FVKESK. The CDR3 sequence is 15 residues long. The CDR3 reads CASSQEVQGTDTQYF. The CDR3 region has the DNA TGTGCCAGCAGCCAAGAGGTTCAGGGCACAGATACGCAGTATTTT.

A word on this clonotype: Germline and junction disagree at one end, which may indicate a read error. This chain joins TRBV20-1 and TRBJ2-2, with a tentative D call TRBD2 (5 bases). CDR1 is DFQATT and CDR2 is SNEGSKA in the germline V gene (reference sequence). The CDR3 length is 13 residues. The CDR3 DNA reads TGCAGTGCCCTCGGATATAACGCCGGGGAGCCGTTTTTT. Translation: CSALGYNAGEPFF.

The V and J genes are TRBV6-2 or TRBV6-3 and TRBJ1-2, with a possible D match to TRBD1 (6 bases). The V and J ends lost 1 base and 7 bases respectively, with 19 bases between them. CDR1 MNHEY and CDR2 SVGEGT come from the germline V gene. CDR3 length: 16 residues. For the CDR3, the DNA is TGTGCCAGCAGTTACTTTGGATCGGACAGAAAAGGTGGCTACACCTTC. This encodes CASSYFGSDRKGGYTF.

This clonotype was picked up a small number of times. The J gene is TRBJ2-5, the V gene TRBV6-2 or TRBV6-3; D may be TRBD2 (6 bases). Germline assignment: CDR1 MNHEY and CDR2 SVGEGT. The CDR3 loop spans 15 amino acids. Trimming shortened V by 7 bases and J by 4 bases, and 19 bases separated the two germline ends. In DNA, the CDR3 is TGTGCCAGCACCCTCCGGGAGCTAAAGGGAGAGACCCAGTACTTC. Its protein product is CASTLRELKGETQYF.

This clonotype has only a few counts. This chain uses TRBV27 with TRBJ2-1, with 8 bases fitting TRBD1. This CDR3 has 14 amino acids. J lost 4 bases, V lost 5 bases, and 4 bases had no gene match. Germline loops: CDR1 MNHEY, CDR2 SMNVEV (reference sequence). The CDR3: CASSPGTGYNEQFF. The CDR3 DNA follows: TGTGCCAGCAGTCCAGGGACAGGTTACAATGAGCAGTTCTTC.

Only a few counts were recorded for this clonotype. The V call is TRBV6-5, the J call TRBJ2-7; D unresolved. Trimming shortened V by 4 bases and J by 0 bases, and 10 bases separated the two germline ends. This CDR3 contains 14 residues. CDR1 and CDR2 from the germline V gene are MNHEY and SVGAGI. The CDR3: CASSFRRSSYEQYF. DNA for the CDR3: TGTGCCAGCAGTTTTCGGAGATCCTCCTACGAGCAGTACTTC.

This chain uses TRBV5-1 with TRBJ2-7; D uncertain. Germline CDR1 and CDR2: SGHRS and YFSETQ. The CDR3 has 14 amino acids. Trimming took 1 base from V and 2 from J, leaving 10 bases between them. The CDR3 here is CASSLSPPAYEQYF. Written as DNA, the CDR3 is TGCGCCAGCAGCTTGTCTCCCCCCGCCTACGAGCAGTACTTC. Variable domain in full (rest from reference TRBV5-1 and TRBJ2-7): KAGVTQTPRYLIKTRGQQVTLSCSPISGHRSVSWYQQTPGQGLQFLFEYFSETQRNKGNFPGRFSGRQFSNSRSEMNVSTLELGDSALYLCASSLSPPAYEQYFGPGTRLTVT.

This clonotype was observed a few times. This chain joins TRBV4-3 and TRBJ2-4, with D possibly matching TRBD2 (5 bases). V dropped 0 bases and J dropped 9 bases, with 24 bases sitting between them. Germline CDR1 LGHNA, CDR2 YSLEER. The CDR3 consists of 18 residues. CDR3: CASSQDQGSRRVLGIQYF. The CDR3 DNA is TGCGCCAGCAGCCAAGATCAAGGGAGCCGGCGGGTTTTAGGCATTCAGTACTTC.

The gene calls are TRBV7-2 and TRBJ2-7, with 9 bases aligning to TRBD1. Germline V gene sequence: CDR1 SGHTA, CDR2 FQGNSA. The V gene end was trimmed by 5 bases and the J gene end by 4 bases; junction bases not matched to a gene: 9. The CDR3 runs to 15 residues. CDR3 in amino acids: CASSPASDRGYEQYF. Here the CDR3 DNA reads TGTGCCAGCAGCCCCGCCTCGGACAGGGGATACGAGCAGTACTTC.

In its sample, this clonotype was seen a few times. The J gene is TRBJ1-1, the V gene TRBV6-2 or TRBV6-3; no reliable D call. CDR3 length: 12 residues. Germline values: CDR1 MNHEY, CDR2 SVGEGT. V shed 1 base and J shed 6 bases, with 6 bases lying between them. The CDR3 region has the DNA TGTGCCAGCAGTTACTGGTGGGCTGAAGCTTTCTTT. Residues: CASSYWWAEAFF.

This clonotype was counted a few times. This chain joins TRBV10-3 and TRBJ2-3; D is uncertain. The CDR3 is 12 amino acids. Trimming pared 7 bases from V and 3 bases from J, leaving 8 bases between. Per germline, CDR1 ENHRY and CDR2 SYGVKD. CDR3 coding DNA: TGTGCCATCAAGGAGCAAACAGATACGCAGTATTTT. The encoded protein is CAIKEQTDTQYF.

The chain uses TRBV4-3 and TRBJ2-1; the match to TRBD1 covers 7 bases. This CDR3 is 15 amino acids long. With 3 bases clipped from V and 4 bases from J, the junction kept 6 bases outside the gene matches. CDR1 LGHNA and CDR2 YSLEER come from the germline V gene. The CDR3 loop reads CASSHRTGLYNEQFF. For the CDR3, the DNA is TGCGCCAGCAGCCATCGGACAGGCCTATACAATGAGCAGTTCTTC.

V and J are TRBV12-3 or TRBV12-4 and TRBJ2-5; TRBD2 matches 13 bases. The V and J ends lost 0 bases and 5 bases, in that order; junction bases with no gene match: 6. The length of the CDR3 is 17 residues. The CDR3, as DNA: TGTGCCAGCAGTTTAGCGAGGACTAGCGGGAGAAGGGAGACCCAGTACTTC. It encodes CASSLARTSGRRETQYF.

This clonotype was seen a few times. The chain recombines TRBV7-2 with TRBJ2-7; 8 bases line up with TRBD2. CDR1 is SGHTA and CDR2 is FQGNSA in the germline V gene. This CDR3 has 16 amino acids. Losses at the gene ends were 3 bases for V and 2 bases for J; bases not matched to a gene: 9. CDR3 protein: CASSLNPSGLAYEQYF. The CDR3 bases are TGTGCCAGCAGCTTGAACCCTAGCGGGTTAGCCTACGAGCAGTACTTC.

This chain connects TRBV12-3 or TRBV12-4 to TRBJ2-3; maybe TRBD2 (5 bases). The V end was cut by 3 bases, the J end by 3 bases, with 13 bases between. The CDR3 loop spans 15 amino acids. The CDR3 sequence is CASSFPRSGTDTQYF. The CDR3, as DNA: TGTGCCAGCAGTTTCCCGAGGTCGGGGACAGATACGCAGTATTTT.

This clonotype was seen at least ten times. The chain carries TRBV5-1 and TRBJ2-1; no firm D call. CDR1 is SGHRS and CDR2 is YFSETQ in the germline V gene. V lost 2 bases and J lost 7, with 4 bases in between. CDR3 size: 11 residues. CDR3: CASSFKNEQFF. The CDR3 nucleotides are TGCGCCAGCAGCTTTAAGAATGAGCAGTTCTTC.

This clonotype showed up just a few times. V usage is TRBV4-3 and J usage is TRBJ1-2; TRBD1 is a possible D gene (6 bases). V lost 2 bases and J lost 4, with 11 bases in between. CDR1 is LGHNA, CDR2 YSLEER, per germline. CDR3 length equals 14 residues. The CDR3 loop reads CASSQTNRVYGYTF. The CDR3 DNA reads TGCGCCAGCAGCCAAACCAACAGGGTCTATGGCTACACCTTC.

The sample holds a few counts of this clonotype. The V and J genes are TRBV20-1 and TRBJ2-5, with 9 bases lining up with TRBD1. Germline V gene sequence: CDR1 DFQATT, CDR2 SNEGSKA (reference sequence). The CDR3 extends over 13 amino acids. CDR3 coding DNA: TGCAGCCCAAGGGGACAGGGCCAAGAGACCCAGTACTTC. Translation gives CSPRGQGQETQYF.

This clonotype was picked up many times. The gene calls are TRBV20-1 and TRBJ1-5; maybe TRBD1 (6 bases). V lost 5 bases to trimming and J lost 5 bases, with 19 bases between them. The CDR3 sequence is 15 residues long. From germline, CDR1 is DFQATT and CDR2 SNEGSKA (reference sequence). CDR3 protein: CSASIQGSFHQPQHF. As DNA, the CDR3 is TGCAGTGCTTCCATTCAGGGGAGTTTTCATCAGCCCCAGCATTTT.